This T cell receptor beta chain was retrieved from a study of technical replicates of blood from a handful of donors. Sequencing was performed with immunoSEQ multiplex PCR; in TCRdb, only in-frame clones are kept and a portion is missing. The data contain roughly 65,000 clones, over 70% of them singletons. This CDR3 spans 19 amino acids. CDR1 is MGHRA, CDR2 YSYEKL, per germline. V lost 0 bases to trimming and J lost 0 bases; unmatched junction nucleotides: 10. What was sequenced was PBMCs. The TCR originated in a human donor in good health. Some clones in this sample may be carry-over from other donors' samples. The gene calls are TRBV4-1 and TRBJ2-1; 8 bases align to TRBD2. In DNA, the CDR3 is TGCGCCAGCAGCCAAGATCAAGAAGATAGCGGGATCTCCTACAATGAGCAGTTCTTC. This gives the protein CASSQDQEDSGISYNEQFF.